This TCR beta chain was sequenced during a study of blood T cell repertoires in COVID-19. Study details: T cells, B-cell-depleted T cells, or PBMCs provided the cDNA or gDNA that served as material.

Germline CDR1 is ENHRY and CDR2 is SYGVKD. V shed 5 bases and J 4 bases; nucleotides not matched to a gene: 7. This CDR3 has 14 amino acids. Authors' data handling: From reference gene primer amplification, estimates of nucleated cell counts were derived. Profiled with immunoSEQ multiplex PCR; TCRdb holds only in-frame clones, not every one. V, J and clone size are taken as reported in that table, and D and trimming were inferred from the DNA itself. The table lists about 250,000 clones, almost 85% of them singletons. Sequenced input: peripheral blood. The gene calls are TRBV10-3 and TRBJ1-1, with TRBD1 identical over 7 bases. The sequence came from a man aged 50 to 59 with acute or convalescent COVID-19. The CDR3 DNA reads TGTGCCATCAGTCCCGACAGGGTGGGCACTGAAGCTTTCTTT. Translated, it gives CAISPDRVGTEAFF.